This passage covers 31 T cell receptor beta chains from one sample sequenced in a study of EBV T-cell therapy then PD-1 blockade in nasopharyngeal carcinoma. TCRdb's table, derived via immunoSEQ multiplex PCR, lists solely in-frame clones and lacks some. The sample lists 20,000 to 25,000 clones; 84% were seen once. Described treatment: AdE1-LMPpoly-expanded autologous EBV-specific T-cell therapy followed by anti-PD-1 nivolumab. Their target antigens are unknown. This material consisted of CD8+ T cells from blood, taken at roughly day 65 from a patient whose treatment included autologous EBV-specific T cells and nivolumab. The source is a man in his forties with nasopharyngeal carcinoma.

Only a few counts were recorded for this clone. V gene TRBV6-5 combines with J gene TRBJ1-1; 7 bases map to TRBD1. This CDR3 comprises 14 residues. CDR1 is MNHEY and CDR2 is SVGAGI in the germline V gene. V was pared by 6 bases and J by 4 bases, with 8 bases of the junction left unmatched. The CDR3 DNA reads TGTGCCAGCAGGGGAATTTACAGGGGCACTGAAGCTTTCTTT. Translated, it gives CASRGIYRGTEAFF.

This chain uses TRBV6-5 with TRBJ1-6, with a weak D call TRBD1 (5 bases). V was cut by 2 bases and J by 7 bases, with 15 bases left in between. CDR1 and CDR2 (germline): MNHEY, SVGAGI. This CDR3 spans 16 amino acids. CDR3 amino acids: CASSYPRGGENSPLHF. CDR3 DNA sequence: TGTGCCAGCAGTTACCCACGGGGGGGGGAGAATTCACCCCTCCACTTT.

The V call is TRBV6-2 or TRBV6-3, the J call TRBJ1-5; no clear D gene. Trimming took 0 bases from V and 4 from J, leaving 16 bases between them. Per the germline V gene, CDR1 is MNHEY and CDR2 is SVGEGT. There are 17 residues in the CDR3. The CDR3 loop reads CASSYSPVVYWNQPQHF. The DNA for the CDR3 is TGTGCCAGCAGTTACTCTCCCGTAGTATACTGGAATCAGCCCCAGCATTTT.

The gene calls are TRBV7-2 and TRBJ1-2; 7 bases are shared with TRBD1. Germline CDR1 SGHTA, CDR2 FQGNSA. This CDR3 region has 16 residues. Losses at the gene ends were 3 bases for V and 3 bases for J; bases not matched to a gene: 10. The CDR3 loop reads CASSLIRQGNYYGYTF. The CDR3 DNA reads TGTGCCAGCAGCTTGATAAGACAGGGTAATTACTATGGCTACACCTTC.

The V and J genes are TRBV6-2 or TRBV6-3 and TRBJ2-5; TRBD2 is a possible D gene (6 bases). The CDR3 covers 15 residues. Germline V gives CDR1 MNHEY, CDR2 SVGEGT. V dropped 0 bases and J dropped 2 bases, with 10 bases sitting between them. The CDR3 DNA reads as TGTGCCAGCAGTTACTCGGGACTTTCACAAGAGACCCAGTACTTC. Encoded protein: CASSYSGLSQETQYF.

The chain recombines TRBV7-6 with TRBJ1-6; TRBD1 matches 9 bases. The length of the CDR3 is 14 residues. J lost 10 bases, V lost 3 bases, and 4 bases had no gene match. Per germline, CDR1 SGHVS and CDR2 FNYEAQ. The CDR3 reads CASSFGTGLSPLHF. The DNA for the CDR3 is TGTGCCAGCAGCTTCGGGACAGGGTTGTCACCCCTCCACTTT.

The chain links TRBV6-5 to TRBJ2-7; D could derive from TRBD1 or TRBD2 (5 bases each). V lost 10 bases to trimming and J lost 0 bases, with 13 bases between them. This CDR3 is built from 13 residues. The V gene's germline CDR1 is MNHEY and CDR2 SVGAGI. CDR3 sequence: CATDWGSSYEQYF. DNA of the CDR3: TGTGCCACCGACTGGGGGTCCTCCTACGAGCAGTACTTC.

This clone ranks as medium-sized. The V call is TRBV6-2 or TRBV6-3, the J call TRBJ2-7, with D unclear. Germline V gene lookup returns CDR1 MNHEY and CDR2 SVGEGT. This CDR3 has 14 amino acids. The V gene lost 3 bases and the J gene lost 4 bases, with 13 bases spanning the gap. The CDR3 spells CASSYIGPPYEQYF. CDR3 nucleotide sequence: TGTGCCAGCAGTTATATTGGACCCCCTTACGAGCAGTACTTC.

This rearrangement joins TRBV19 to TRBJ1-2; no clear D gene. Trimming took off 11 bases at V and 0 bases at J, with 7 bases between the two ends. The germline V gene encodes CDR1 LNHDA and CDR2 SQIVND (reference sequence). CDR3 size: 11 residues. CDR3 region: CAAQANYGYTF. The CDR3 region has the DNA TGTGCCGCTCAAGCTAACTATGGCTACACCTTC.

V usage is TRBV18 and J usage is TRBJ2-5; a possible D gene is TRBD2 (6 bases). Trimming took off 0 bases at V and 4 bases at J, with 6 bases between the two ends. Germline-derived CDR1 and CDR2 are KGHSH and LQKENI. The CDR3 is made up of 13 amino acids. CDR3 nucleotides: TGTGCCAGCTCACCACCGGAGGGAGAGACCCAGTACTTC. It is translated as CASSPPEGETQYF.

The CDR3 DNA sequence: TGTGCCAGCAGTGAAGGGTCAACCTACGAGCAGTACTTC. It encodes CASSEGSTYEQYF. The chain joins TRBV25-1 to TRBJ2-7, with D hard to call. There are 13 residues in the CDR3. Trimming removed 2 bases from V and 2 bases from J, with 7 bases in between. Germline lookup yields CDR1 MGHDK and CDR2 SYGVNS.

J is TRBJ1-2 and V is TRBV6-5; D not certain. Germline loops: CDR1 MNHEY, CDR2 SVGAGI. V was cut by 6 bases and J by 4 bases, with 12 bases left in between. The CDR3 runs 13 residues. CDR3 bases: TGTGCCAGCAGGGCAGGCGTATTCTATGGCTACACCTTC. Residues: CASRAGVFYGYTF.

This chain links TRBV9 with TRBJ2-7; D gene unclear. The CDR3 loop spans 15 amino acids. Per germline, CDR1 SGDLS and CDR2 YYNGEE. V shed 0 bases and J shed 2 bases, with 12 bases lying between them. Here the CDR3 DNA reads TGTGCCAGCAGCGTAGCGGCAGGCACACCCTACGAGCAGTACTTC. Protein: CASSVAAGTPYEQYF.

CDR3 in DNA: TGTGCCAGCGACCTCCAGGGCAGTTTCCGAATCGACCACTACAATGAGCAGTTCTTC. Protein: CASDLQGSFRIDHYNEQFF. This chain links TRBV7-9 with TRBJ2-1; a possible D gene is TRBD1 (5 bases). This CDR3 spans 19 amino acids. Germline assignment: CDR1 SEHNR and CDR2 FQNEAQ (reference sequence). V lost 8 bases and J lost 3, with 29 bases in between.

A few counts support this clone. This chain connects TRBV7-9 to TRBJ2-7; D gene uncertain. The CDR3 contains 13 residues. CDR1 is SEHNR and CDR2 is FQNEAQ in the germline V gene (reference sequence). The ends were cut back, 5 bases at V and 0 bases at J, with 8 bases in the middle. In DNA form, the CDR3 reads TGTGCCAGCAGCCTGGACGTCTCCTACGAGCAGTACTTC. It codes for CASSLDVSYEQYF.

The chain uses TRBV27 and TRBJ2-3; 13 bases are a match to TRBD2. The junction had 8 bases not matched to a gene; V was cut back by 4 bases and J by 7 bases. The CDR3 has 16 amino acids. Germline-derived CDR1 and CDR2 are MNHEY and SMNVEV (reference sequence). CDR3 DNA: TGTGCCAGCAGTTCCAGACTAGCGGGGGGCCCAAATACGCAGTATTTT. Translation: CASSSRLAGGPNTQYF.

The rearrangement joins TRBV2 to TRBJ2-7; no clear D. This CDR3 has 13 residues. Germline loops: CDR1 SNHLY, CDR2 FYNNEI. Trimming shortened V by 3 bases and J by 2 bases, and 8 bases separated the two germline ends. The CDR3: CASSELGTYEQYF. In nucleotides, the CDR3 is TGTGCCAGCAGTGAGCTGGGGACCTACGAGCAGTACTTC.

The chain carries TRBV10-3 and TRBJ1-1; D unclear. Germline CDR1 and CDR2: ENHRY and SYGVKD. V gave up 6 bases and J gave up 0 bases, with 11 bases separating them. This CDR3 region has 14 residues. CDR3 amino acids: CAISPGQMNTEAFF. CDR3 sequence (DNA): TGTGCCATCAGCCCCGGGCAGATGAACACTGAAGCTTTCTTT.

V usage is TRBV28 and J usage is TRBJ1-6, with 8 bases matching TRBD1. The V gene's germline CDR1 is MDHEN and CDR2 SYDVKM. The CDR3 is 15 amino acids. V lost 8 bases to trimming and J lost 2 bases; unmatched junction nucleotides: 5. The DNA for the CDR3 is TGTGCCAGCGGGGAGACAGGGGCCTATAATTCACCCCTCCACTTT. Amino acids: CASGETGAYNSPLHF.

The chain joins TRBV10-2 to TRBJ2-3, with D possibly being TRBD2 (5 bases). V shed 3 bases and J shed 1 base, with 17 bases lying between them. The CDR3 consists of 17 residues. Germline assignment: CDR1 WSHSY and CDR2 SAAADI. The CDR3 DNA reads as TGCGCCAGCAGTGAAGGGCCGGCGACACTAGGCACAGATACGCAGTATTTT. Protein sequence: CASSEGPATLGTDTQYF.

V gene TRBV7-6 combines with J gene TRBJ1-1; D not certain. This CDR3 has 15 residues. Deletions cut 1 base from V and 4 bases from J, with 13 bases between. Per the germline V gene, CDR1 is SGHVS and CDR2 is FNYEAQ. The CDR3 spells CASSLGQTWATEAFF. CDR3 DNA: TGTGCCAGCAGCTTAGGGCAAACTTGGGCCACTGAAGCTTTCTTT.

The chain recombines TRBV6-1 with TRBJ1-2; D might be TRBD1 (5 bases). CDR1 MNHNS and CDR2 SASEGT come from the germline V gene. CDR3 length equals 16 residues. V lost 0 bases, J lost 4 bases, and 15 bases lay in between. Here the CDR3 reads CASSEASGGLSYGYTF. CDR3 sequence (DNA): TGTGCCAGCAGTGAAGCTTCGGGGGGTTTAAGCTATGGCTACACCTTC.

V is TRBV13 and J is TRBJ2-1; the match to TRBD2 covers 13 bases. The CDR3 is 16 amino acids. Trimming took 0 bases from V and 10 from J; bases not matched to a gene: 6. The germline V gene encodes CDR1 PRHDT and CDR2 FYEKMQ (reference sequence). CDR3 sequence: CASSLGLAGGLEEQFF. The DNA of the CDR3 is TGTGCCAGCAGCTTAGGACTAGCGGGGGGGCTTGAGGAGCAGTTCTTC.

This chain joins TRBV7-3 and TRBJ2-7; 11 nucleotides line up with TRBD1. This CDR3 has 15 amino acids. The germline V gene has CDR1 SGHTA and CDR2 FQGTGA. V was pared by 6 bases and J by 6 bases, with 10 bases of the junction left unmatched. CDR3 coding DNA: TGTGCCAGCAGGGGACAGGGGGGACCAGTTGGCGAGCAGTACTTC. Translation gives CASRGQGGPVGEQYF.

A note on this clone: At one boundary the junction diverges from the germline segment, which might be a read error. The V call is TRBV13, the J call TRBJ1-3; D not certain. Germline CDR1 PRHDT, CDR2 FYEKMQ (reference sequence). This CDR3 is 8 amino acids long. In nucleotides, the CDR3 is TGTGCCAGCAGCCCCGAGAGTTTT. Residues: CASSPESF.

V gene TRBV4-3 combines with J gene TRBJ1-5; no reliable D call. The CDR3 loop spans 15 amino acids. CDR1 is LGHNA, CDR2 YSLEER, per germline. Trimming stripped 0 bases from V and 0 bases from J, with 6 bases between. The CDR3 loop reads CASSQDHSSNQPQHF. As DNA, the CDR3 is TGCGCCAGCAGCCAAGATCATTCTAGCAATCAGCCCCAGCATTTT.

In its sample, this clone was seen a few times. The chain uses TRBV6-5 and TRBJ2-7; 10 bases fit TRBD1. From germline, CDR1 is MNHEY and CDR2 SVGAGI. This CDR3 comprises 14 residues. Trimming at V came to 2 bases and at J to 4 bases, leaving 2 bases not matched to a gene. CDR3 protein: CASSYMDRGYEQYF. DNA for the CDR3: TGTGCCAGCAGTTACATGGACAGGGGGTACGAGCAGTACTTC.

The chain recombines TRBV5-1 with TRBJ1-2; D gene ambiguous. The germline V gene encodes CDR1 SGHRS and CDR2 YFSETQ. The CDR3 sequence is 14 residues long. V was pared by 4 bases and J by 4 bases, with 14 bases between. The CDR3 region has the DNA TGCGCCAGCAGCCCCGGTGAAGTCTCCTATGGCTACACCTTC. Amino acid sequence: CASSPGEVSYGYTF.

The V and J genes are TRBV5-6 and TRBJ2-3; a weak D match, TRBD1 (7 bases). CDR1 SGHDT and CDR2 YYEEEE come from the germline V gene. With 5 bases removed from V and 1 base from J, the gap between germline ends came to 17 bases. This CDR3 comprises 16 residues. CDR3 DNA: TGTGCCAGCAGGCAGTCAACAGGGGAGGGCACAGATACGCAGTATTTT. Protein product: CASRQSTGEGTDTQYF.

The rearrangement joins TRBV5-1 to TRBJ2-3; D is perhaps TRBD1 (5 bases). The germline V and J ends were trimmed by 4 bases and 0 bases, with 9 bases remaining between them. This CDR3 has 14 amino acids. CDR1 and CDR2 (germline): SGHRS, YFSETQ. CDR3 sequence (DNA): TGCGCCAGCAGCACCGGACAAAGCACAGATACGCAGTATTTT. This codes for CASSTGQSTDTQYF.

This clone was picked up one time. The V gene is TRBV2, the J gene TRBJ2-7; no clear D. CDR1 is SNHLY and CDR2 is FYNNEI in the germline V gene. The CDR3 has 15 amino acids. Trimming shortened V by 1 base and J by 0 bases, and 10 bases separated the two germline ends. The chain's CDR3 is CASSEVVGSSYEQYF. The DNA for the CDR3 is TGTGCCAGCAGTGAAGTGGTGGGTAGCTCCTACGAGCAGTACTTC.